The rows below give T cell receptor beta chains drawn from one sample of a study of cytomegalovirus exposure and HLA in healthy donors. The protocol was immunoSEQ multiplex PCR, while the TCRdb copy is restricted to in-frame clones and leaves out a portion. The table has about 120,000 clones, about four fifths seen once. The sequencing sample was made of PBMCs. The receptor set was obtained from a female donor in good health and CMV-seropositive. CDR3s include the opening cysteine and the closing phenylalanine or tryptophan. The D gene is left open where the match is weak. Only some rows state a clone size, as once, few, many or a class for expanded clones.

v_gene	abundance	j_gene	d_gene	CDR3aa	CDR3nt
TRBV4-1	NA	TRBJ2-7	NA	CASSQDDITYEQYF	TGCGCCAGCAGCCAAGATGACATAACCTACGAGCAGTACTTC
TRBV5-5	NA	TRBJ2-7	TRBD1	CASSKTGTDSYEQYF	TGTGCCAGCAGTAAGACGGGGACAGACTCCTACGAGCAGTACTTC
TRBV30	NA	TRBJ2-5	NA	CAWRGQGQETQYF	TGTGCCTGGAGGGGGCAGGGCCAAGAGACCCAGTACTTC
TRBV5-1	NA	TRBJ2-7	NA	CASSLALLRGPGEQYF	TGCGCCAGCAGCTTGGCTCTACTTCGCGGGCCCGGCGAGCAGTACTTC
TRBV4-1	NA	TRBJ2-1	TRBD1	CASSQTRGDRGWNEQFF	TGCGCCAGCAGCCAAACCCGAGGGGACAGGGGGTGGAATGAGCAGTTCTTC
TRBV5-1	NA	TRBJ1-4	NA	CASSLAYGGQEKLFF	TGCGCCAGCAGCTTGGCCTATGGCGGCCAGGAAAAACTGTTTTTT
TRBV30	NA	TRBJ1-2	TRBD1	CAWSFMGRGYSGYTF	TGTGCCTGGAGTTTCATGGGCAGGGGGTACTCGGGCTACACCTTC
TRBV19	NA	TRBJ1-2	NA	CASSIGSNYGYTF	TGTGCCAGTAGTATAGGCAGTAACTATGGCTACACCTTC
TRBV4-3	NA	TRBJ2-3	NA	CASSQDRPGADTQYF	TGCGCCAGCAGCCAAGATCGTCCAGGCGCCGATACGCAGTATTTT
TRBV7-2	NA	TRBJ2-7	TRBD2	CASSLVERGTYEQYF	TGTGCCAGCAGCTTAGTAGAGCGGGGGACCTACGAGCAGTACTTC
TRBV7-2	NA	TRBJ2-6	NA	CASSLVGPGANVLTF	TGTGCCAGCAGCTTGGTGGGGCCTGGGGCCAACGTCCTGACTTTC
TRBV18	NA	TRBJ2-1	NA	CASSSLAANLNEQFF	TGTGCCAGCTCATCCTTGGCCGCAAACCTCAATGAGCAGTTCTTC
TRBV6-6	few	TRBJ2-3	NA	CASSLRGADTQYF	TGTGCCAGCAGCCTTCGGGGGGCGGATACGCAGTATTTT
TRBV10-3	NA	TRBJ2-7	TRBD1	CAISDWTGSYEQYF	TGTGCCATCAGTGACTGGACAGGCTCCTACGAGCAGTACTTC
TRBV6-4	NA	TRBJ1-2	TRBD1	CASSTGTGGDRGYTF	TGTGCCAGCAGTACCGGGACAGGGGGGGATCGGGGCTACACCTTC
TRBV15	NA	TRBJ2-3	TRBD2	CATSRGDRVRGGRDTQYF	TGTGCCACCAGCAGAGGAGATCGGGTGCGGGGGGGCAGAGATACGCAGTATTTT
TRBV4-1	NA	TRBJ1-4	TRBD1	CASSQTGQGWAEKLFF	TGCGCCAGCAGCCAAACTGGACAGGGCTGGGCTGAAAAACTGTTTTTT
TRBV19	NA	TRBJ1-2	NA	CASREGSLGYGYTF	TGTGCCAGTAGGGAGGGATCCCTCGGCTATGGCTACACCTTC
TRBV19	NA	TRBJ2-6	TRBD2	CASKAGRAGANVLTF	TGTGCCAGTAAGGCAGGGAGGGCTGGGGCCAACGTCCTGACTTTC
TRBV6-1	NA	TRBJ1-2	TRBD1	CASTEGQLYDRYTF	TGTGCCAGCACCGAGGGACAGCTCTATGACCGCTACACCTTC
TRBV5-1	once	TRBJ1-1	TRBD1	CASSSGQGNTEAFF	TGCGCCAGCAGCAGTGGACAGGGGAACACTGAAGCTTTCTTT
TRBV28	few	TRBJ1-5	NA	CASREPGGSLNQPQHF	TGTGCCAGCAGGGAGCCGGGGGGGTCCCTCAATCAGCCCCAGCATTTT